The 27 T cell receptor beta chains given below trace back to one sample, sequenced in a study of control samples from healthy donors and cancer patients. The method was immunoSEQ multiplex PCR; TCRdb's version includes in-frame clones alone and lacks a portion of them. There are about 150,000 clones in the sample; about 90% occur only once, and under 2% lies in the top ten. The sample taken for sequencing was blood. All receptors derive from a man younger than 30 in good health.

CDR3 loop: CASSLVGKNIQYF. Here the CDR3 DNA reads TGTGCCAGCAGCCTAGTGGGCAAAAACATTCAGTACTTC. V and J are TRBV11-1 and TRBJ2-4; D is unresolved. V was pared by 5 bases and J by 3 bases, with 8 bases between. Germline values: CDR1 SGHAT, CDR2 FQDESV (reference sequence). CDR3 size: 13 residues.

This chain joins TRBV10-3 and TRBJ2-7; 8 bases fit TRBD1. This CDR3 is built from 13 residues. V trimming: 10 bases; J trimming: 3 bases; junction bases outside the gene matches: 8. Germline V gene sequence: CDR1 ENHRY, CDR2 SYGVKD. The chain's CDR3 is CATTHDRGYEQYF. CDR3 sequence (DNA): TGTGCCACCACCCACGACAGGGGCTACGAGCAGTACTTC.

The V and J genes are TRBV9 and TRBJ1-1, with 9 bases lining up with TRBD1. The CDR3 loop spans 17 amino acids. CDR1 is SGDLS, CDR2 YYNGEE, per germline. J was trimmed by 0 bases and V by 3 bases; bases with no gene match: 9. The CDR3 DNA follows: TGTGCCAGCAGCGGTAGCCGGGACAGGGAAGTGAACACTGAAGCTTTCTTT. Its protein is CASSGSRDREVNTEAFF.

V usage is TRBV13 and J usage is TRBJ2-3; 8 nucleotides match TRBD2. V lost 4 bases to trimming and J lost 1 base; unmatched junction nucleotides: 10. Germline values: CDR1 PRHDT, CDR2 FYEKMQ (reference sequence). The CDR3 is 17 amino acids. The CDR3 DNA sequence: TGTGCCAGCAGCTCCGCGGGACTAGTAACCCGCACAGATACGCAGTATTTT. Translating it yields CASSSAGLVTRTDTQYF.

The CDR3 DNA reads TGTGCCAGCAGCCGACCTAATAGTGGTGGCGGGGAGCTGTTTTTT. It translates to CASSRPNSGGGELFF. The chain couples TRBV7-3 to TRBJ2-2; D not certain. CDR1 SGHTA and CDR2 FQGTGA come from the germline V gene. Trimming took off 5 bases at V and 7 bases at J, with 17 bases between the two ends. CDR3 length: 15 residues.

The V call is TRBV7-9, the J call TRBJ2-5; TRBD1 matches 11 bases. The CDR3 consists of 14 residues. J was trimmed by 6 bases and V by 7 bases; bases with no gene match: 7. Germline V gives CDR1 SEHNR, CDR2 FQNEAQ (reference sequence). The CDR3 loop reads CASIRGQGAQTQYF. CDR3 coding DNA: TGTGCCAGCATTCGCGGACAGGGGGCGCAGACCCAGTACTTC.

The V gene is TRBV6-1, the J gene TRBJ2-4; D is unresolved. The CDR3 totals 17 residues. The V and J ends lost 1 base and 1 base respectively, with 14 bases between them. The V gene's germline CDR1 is MNHNS and CDR2 SASEGT. CDR3 sequence (DNA): TGTGCCAGCAGTGAAGTACGTTTGGCTCCGGCCAAAAACATTCAGTACTTC. Amino acids: CASSEVRLAPAKNIQYF.

The gene calls are TRBV7-8 and TRBJ1-5; weak D call: TRBD1 (5 bases). Deletions cut 4 bases from V and 0 bases from J, with 10 bases between. Germline CDR1 is SGHVS and CDR2 is FQNEAQ. The CDR3 has 15 residues. CDR3 in DNA: TGTGCCAGCAGCTCGGGACGGCTTAGCAATCAGCCCCAGCATTTT. It yields the protein CASSSGRLSNQPQHF.

In its sample, this clone was seen once. The chain employs TRBV6-2 or TRBV6-3 and TRBJ2-1, with 11 positions matching TRBD2. Germline V gene sequence: CDR1 MNHEY, CDR2 SVGEGT. Unmatched junction bases numbered 10, after V lost 1 base and J lost 5 bases. This CDR3 has 18 residues. CDR3 loop: CASSYLRTGTSGHNEQFF. CDR3 nucleotide sequence: TGTGCCAGCAGTTACTTGAGGACCGGGACTAGCGGTCACAATGAGCAGTTCTTC.

Ten or more counts support this clone. Likely a read error: the CDR3 ends without its conserved phenylalanine or tryptophan. No DNA is shown, since the ends of the CDR3 on it are uncertain; the CDR3 is the one TCRdb lists. The identical CDR3 is also encoded by other nucleotide sequences in the sample. The chain couples TRBV7-2 to TRBJ1-2; no DNA check was done on the table's D call, TRBD1. The CDR3 is 13 residues long, ends included. Germline CDR1 SGHTA, CDR2 FQGNSA. Here the CDR3 reads CASSPEARDSLTS.

This chain joins TRBV4-3 and TRBJ1-2, with TRBD1 as a possible D gene (5 bases). CDR3 size: 13 residues. The V end lost 4 bases, the J end lost 1 base, and 7 bases lay between the germline ends. The germline V gene encodes CDR1 LGHNA and CDR2 YSLEER. CDR3 nucleotide sequence: TGCGCCAGCAGCCCGGGGCGTAACTATGGCTACACCTTC. This codes for CASSPGRNYGYTF.

V gene TRBV10-1 combines with J gene TRBJ1-5; D uncertain. Germline CDR1 reads WNHNN; CDR2 reads SYGVQD (reference sequence). V was cut by 7 bases and J by 0 bases, with 19 bases left in between. CDR3 length: 17 amino acids. In DNA form, the CDR3 reads TGCGCCAGCATCCCCGGTTCCGATCGATTTAGCAATCAGCCCCAGCATTTT. Translation gives CASIPGSDRFSNQPQHF.

The rearrangement links TRBV7-8 to TRBJ2-3; weak D call: TRBD2 (5 bases). Germline V lookup: CDR1 SGHVS, CDR2 FQNEAQ. The CDR3 consists of 17 residues. Trimming shortened V by 2 bases and J by 4 bases, and 19 bases separated the two germline ends. CDR3 in DNA: TGTGCCAGCAGCTTAAGGCTAGGGCAGAGGGCGGCAGATACGCAGTATTTT. Translated: CASSLRLGQRAADTQYF.

The chain couples TRBV7-2 to TRBJ2-5; D not certain. The CDR3 sequence is 13 residues long. Germline loops: CDR1 SGHTA, CDR2 FQGNSA. V dropped 2 bases and J dropped 5 bases, with 9 bases sitting between them. This CDR3 reads CASSLSNGETQYF. The DNA of the CDR3 is TGTGCCAGCAGCTTATCGAACGGCGAGACCCAGTACTTC.

This chain uses TRBV6-1 with TRBJ2-7, with D hard to call. Trimming took off 1 base at V and 4 bases at J, with 11 bases between the two ends. Germline V gene lookup returns CDR1 MNHNS and CDR2 SASEGT. This CDR3 comprises 14 residues. The CDR3 loop reads CASSEVWGGYEQYF. For the CDR3, the DNA is TGTGCCAGCAGTGAAGTCTGGGGTGGGTACGAGCAGTACTTC.

V and J are TRBV18 and TRBJ1-5; the match to TRBD1 covers 7 bases. CDR1 and CDR2 from the germline V gene are KGHSH and LQKENI. The ends lost 2 bases at V and 9 bases at J; junction bases unmatched: 7. This CDR3 region has 14 residues. The CDR3 sequence: CASSPEGAMGPQHF. In nucleotides, the CDR3 is TGTGCCAGCTCACCAGAGGGGGCGATGGGGCCCCAGCATTTT. The full variable domain, its missing parts supplied by reference TRBV18 and TRBJ1-5, is NAGVMQNPRHLVRRRGQEARLRCSPMKGHSHVYWYRQLPEEGLKFMVYLQKENIIDESGMPKERFSAEFPKEGPSILRIQQVVRGDSAAYFCASSPEGAMGPQHFGDGTRLSIL.

V gene TRBV5-4 combines with J gene TRBJ2-7, with TRBD1 matching over 7 bases. J lost 5 bases, V lost 0 bases, and 5 bases had no gene match. CDR3 length equals 14 residues. Germline CDR1 and CDR2: SGHNT and YYREEE (reference sequence). Here the CDR3 DNA reads TGTGCCAGCAGCTTGGTGGGGACAGTCGACGAGCAGTACTTC. As protein: CASSLVGTVDEQYF. Full variable domain (remainder filled in from reference TRBV5-4 and TRBJ2-7): ETGVTQSPTHLIKTRGQQVTLRCSSQSGHNTVSWYQQALGQGPQFIFQYYREEENGRGNFPPRFSGLQFPNYSSELNVNALELDDSALYLCASSLVGTVDEQYFGPGTRLTVT.

The CDR3 DNA reads TGTGCCAGCAGAGACACAGGGAACACCGGGGAGCTGTTTTTT. It encodes CASRDTGNTGELFF. The rearrangement joins TRBV9 to TRBJ2-2, with a weak D call TRBD1 (5 bases). The germline V gene encodes CDR1 SGDLS and CDR2 YYNGEE. The CDR3 contains 14 residues. The V end was cut by 5 bases, the J end by 1 base, with 9 bases between.

This chain joins TRBV18 and TRBJ1-5; TRBD1 aligns across 8 bases. The V segment lost 3 bases and the J segment 5 bases; nucleotides outside the gene matches: 9. The CDR3 contains 16 residues. The germline CDR1 and CDR2 sequences are KGHSH and LQKENI. CDR3 bases: TGTGCCAGCTCACCCGGGCCAGGGGGCGAAGATCAGCCCCAGCATTTT. Amino acid sequence: CASSPGPGGEDQPQHF.

V usage is TRBV28 and J usage is TRBJ1-5; 8 bases fit TRBD1. CDR3 length: 15 residues. Germline V gene data show CDR1 as MDHEN and CDR2 as SYDVKM. The V segment lost 3 bases and the J segment 7 bases; nucleotides outside the gene matches: 8. CDR3 amino acids: CASSFSDRDRQPQHF. As DNA, the CDR3 is TGTGCCAGCAGTTTTTCGGACAGGGATCGCCAGCCCCAGCATTTT.

The chain couples TRBV7-2 to TRBJ1-6; D gene uncertain. Germline V gene lookup returns CDR1 SGHTA and CDR2 FQGNSA. Trimming took off 2 bases at V and 7 bases at J, with 9 bases between the two ends. The CDR3 length is 14 residues. The CDR3 loop reads CASSLNRLNSPLHF. CDR3 in DNA: TGTGCCAGCAGCTTAAATAGGCTCAATTCACCCCTCCACTTT.

The V call is TRBV29-1, the J call TRBJ2-1; D remains ambiguous. V was pared by 1 base and J by 7 bases, with 14 bases between. Germline lookup yields CDR1 SQVTM and CDR2 ANQGSEA. This CDR3 is 14 amino acids long. The CDR3 loop reads CSVEGRNEENEQFF. The DNA of the CDR3 is TGCAGCGTTGAAGGTAGGAACGAGGAAAATGAGCAGTTCTTC.

V gene TRBV6-5 combines with J gene TRBJ1-3, with D unresolved. The CDR3 is 15 residues long. The germline V gene encodes CDR1 MNHEY and CDR2 SVGAGI. Trimming stripped 4 bases from V and 0 bases from J, with 10 bases between. CDR3 amino acids: CASSFGRTSGNTIYF. CDR3 nucleotide sequence: TGTGCCAGCAGTTTTGGCAGGACCTCTGGAAACACCATATATTTT.

This sequence joins TRBV7-2 and TRBJ1-5, with 7 bases identical to TRBD1. The CDR3 spans 14 residues. The trim removed 5 bases at V and 3 bases at J, leaving 4 bases unmatched. CDR1 SGHTA and CDR2 FQGNSA come from the germline V gene. This chain's CDR3 is CASSQTGLNQPQHF. The CDR3 nucleotides read TGTGCCAGCAGCCAGACAGGGCTCAATCAGCCCCAGCATTTT.

This clone was seen many times. V usage is TRBV15 and J usage is TRBJ1-6, with D unresolved. This CDR3 is built from 19 residues. Trimming cost V 3 bases and J 0 bases, with 18 bases left between them. Looked up from germline, CDR1 is LNHNV and CDR2 is YYDKDF (reference sequence). CDR3 nucleotide sequence: TGTGCCACCAGCAGGTCCAATGGAGCCTCGAGCTCCTATAATTCACCCCTCCACTTT. Its protein is CATSRSNGASSSYNSPLHF.

J is TRBJ2-3 and V is TRBV3-1 (or the pseudogene TRBV3-2), with 16 bases that match TRBD2. This CDR3 is 16 amino acids long. The ends lost 4 bases at V and 3 bases at J; junction bases unmatched: 1. The V gene's germline CDR1 is LGHDT and CDR2 YNNKEL (reference sequence). DNA for the CDR3: TGTGCCAGCAGCCTGGGACTAGCGGGGGGGACAGATACGCAGTATTTT. Translation gives CASSLGLAGGTDTQYF.

The rearrangement joins TRBV5-8 to TRBJ2-5; no firm D call. The CDR3 is made up of 11 amino acids. V shed 8 bases and J shed 4 bases, with 9 bases lying between them. Germline-derived CDR1 and CDR2 are SGHTS and YDEGEE. CDR3 loop: CARRTGETQYF. CDR3 in DNA: TGTGCCAGGCGTACGGGAGAGACCCAGTACTTC.